The clone carrying this T cell receptor (beta chain) was detected only a few times. V lost 0 bases and J 6 bases, leaving 9 bases between the germline ends. CDR3 length: 14 residues. Germline loops: CDR1 SGHRS, CDR2 YFSETQ. This sample was taken from a study of cytomegalovirus exposure and HLA in healthy donors. Repertoires were generated with immunoSEQ multiplex PCR, while TCRdb's copy carries only in-frame clones and drops some. This sample has around 80,000 clones, with 90% to 97% found just once. Sequencing was carried out using PBMCs. The V gene is TRBV5-1, the J gene TRBJ1-4; the D is unclear. This clonotype was obtained from a woman aged 18-29 years in good health and CMV-seronegative. The CDR3 DNA reads TGCGCCAGCAGCTTGGTTGAGGGCGATGAAAAACTGTTTTTT. It specifies CASSLVEGDEKLFF.